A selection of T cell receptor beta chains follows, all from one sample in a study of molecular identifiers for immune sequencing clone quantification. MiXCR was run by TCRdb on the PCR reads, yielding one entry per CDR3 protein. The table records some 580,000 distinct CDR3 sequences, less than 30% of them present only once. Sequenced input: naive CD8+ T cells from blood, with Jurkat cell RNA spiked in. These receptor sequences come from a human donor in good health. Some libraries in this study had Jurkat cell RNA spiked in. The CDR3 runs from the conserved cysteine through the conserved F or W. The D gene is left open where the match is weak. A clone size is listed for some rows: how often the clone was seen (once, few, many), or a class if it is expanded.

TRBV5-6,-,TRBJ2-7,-,TGTGCCAGCAGCTCCCCCCGAGGCACCTACGAGCTGTACTTC,CASSSPRGTYELYF
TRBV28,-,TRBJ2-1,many,TGTGCCAGCAGTTTAGTCCCTCGAGGTTTCCATGAGCAGTTCTTC,CASSLVPRGFHEQFF
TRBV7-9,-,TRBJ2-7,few,TGTGCCAGCAGGGACGGGGTAGCGAGCTACGAGCAGTACTTC,CASRDGVASYEQYF
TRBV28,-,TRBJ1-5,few,TGTGCCAGCAGTGGGGGAACGGGACACCAAGACCTCAATCAGCCCCAGCATTTT,CASSGGTGHQDLNQPQHF
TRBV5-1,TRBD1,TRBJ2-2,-,TGCGCCAGCAGCTATCCGGGACAGGGAATTACCGGGGAGCTGTTTTTT,CASSYPGQGITGELFF
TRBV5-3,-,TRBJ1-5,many,TGTGCCAGAAGCGTGTCCTTACCAAGGACTAGCAATCAGCCCCAGCATTTT,CARSVSLPRTSNQPQHF
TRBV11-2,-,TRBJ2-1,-,TGTGCCAGCAGCTTAGATATTAGCGGGACAGACAATGAGCAGTTCTTC,CASSLDISGTDNEQFF
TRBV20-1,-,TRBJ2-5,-,TGCAGTGCTAGAGGTGGTTCCCCTGAGACCCAGTACTTC,CSARGGSPETQYF
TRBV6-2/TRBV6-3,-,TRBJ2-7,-,TGTACCAGCAGTTACGAGACGGGGACCACCTACGCCCCGTCCTTC,CTSSYETGTTYAPSF
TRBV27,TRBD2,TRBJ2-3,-,TGTGCCAGCAGTGAGCGGGGGGGCCGAGATACGCAGTATTTT,CASSERGGRDTQYF
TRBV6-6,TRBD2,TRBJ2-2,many,TGTGCCAGCAGCCCCCGGGCGGGAGAGGCCGGGGAGCTGTTTTTT,CASSPRAGEAGELFF
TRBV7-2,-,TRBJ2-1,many,TGTGCCAGCAGCTTAGGACACTACAATGAGCAGTTCTTC,CASSLGHYNEQFF
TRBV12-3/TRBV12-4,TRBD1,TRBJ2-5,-,TGTGCCAGCAAAATACAGGGGGCGCGGGAGACCCAGTACTTC,CASKIQGARETQYF
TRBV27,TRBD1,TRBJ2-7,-,TGTGCCAGCAGTCCTTATGCGGGACAGGGGTACGAGCAGTACTTC,CASSPYAGQGYEQYF
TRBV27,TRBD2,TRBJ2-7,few,TGTGCCAGCAAGCCACTAGCGGGAGACTACGAGCAGTACTTC,CASKPLAGDYEQYF
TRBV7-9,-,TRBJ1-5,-,TGTGCCAGCAGCGGGGACGGAGAGCCCAATCAGCCCCAGCATTTT,CASSGDGEPNQPQHF
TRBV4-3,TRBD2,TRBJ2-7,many,TGCGCCAGCAGCCAAGATGGTAGCGGGGGGAACTACGAGCAGTACTTC,CASSQDGSGGNYEQYF
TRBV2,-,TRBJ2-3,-,TGTGCCAGCAGTGAATGGGGGGCAACGCAGTATTTT,CASSEWGATQYF
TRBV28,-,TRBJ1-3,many,TGTGCCAGCAGTTCTTGGTACCCCGTTAACACCATATATTTT,CASSSWYPVNTIYF
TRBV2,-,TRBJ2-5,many,TGTGCCAGCAGTCCCCCCGTCCGGGGACCGGAGACCCAGTACTTC,CASSPPVRGPETQYF
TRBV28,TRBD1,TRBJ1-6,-,TGTGCCAGCAGTTTTCAGGGGGCGGGAGGGTCACCCCTCCACTTT,CASSFQGAGGSPLHF